The clone carrying this T cell receptor beta chain was picked up many times. The antigen is undetermined. Trimming cost V 1 base and J 1 base, with 9 bases left between them. The length of the CDR3 is 15 residues. CDR1 is SGHTA, CDR2 FQGTGA, per germline. This specimen belongs to a study of T cell repertoires in cytomegalovirus infection. About the research overall: From public TCR beta signatures came an indication of both CMV infection and matching HLA type.

Whole-study results and caveats: It was HLA-C-restricted CMV-specific TCR beta clonotypes that dominated the response ex vivo.

MiXCR was run by TCRdb on the reads, yielding one entry per CDR3 protein. The profile covers fewer than 200,000 distinct CDR3 sequences, with about 21% appearing a single time and just under 3% taken by the ten largest. The chain recombines TRBV7-3 with TRBJ2-3; D is unresolved. The sequenced material came from PBMCs. The origin of this receptor is a human donor in good health (CMV status not recorded). Some clones in this sample may be carry-over from other donors' samples. Here the CDR3 reads CASSLNGIGTDTQYF. The CDR3 DNA reads as TGTGCCAGCAGCTTAAACGGAATCGGCACAGATACGCAGTATTTT.